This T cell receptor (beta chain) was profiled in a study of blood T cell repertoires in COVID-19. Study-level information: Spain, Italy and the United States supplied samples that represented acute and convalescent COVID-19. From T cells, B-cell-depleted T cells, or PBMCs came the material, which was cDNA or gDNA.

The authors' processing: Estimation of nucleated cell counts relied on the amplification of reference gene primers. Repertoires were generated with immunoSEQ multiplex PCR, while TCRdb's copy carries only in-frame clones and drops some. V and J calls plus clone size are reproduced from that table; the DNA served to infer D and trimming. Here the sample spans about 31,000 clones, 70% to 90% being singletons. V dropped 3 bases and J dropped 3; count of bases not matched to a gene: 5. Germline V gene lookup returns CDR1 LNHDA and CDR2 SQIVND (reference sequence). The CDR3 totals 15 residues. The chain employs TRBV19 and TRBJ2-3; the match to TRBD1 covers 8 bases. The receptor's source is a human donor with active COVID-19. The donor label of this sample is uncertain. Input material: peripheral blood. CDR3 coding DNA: TGTGCCAGTAGTATGTCAGGGGGCGGGACAGATACGCAGTATTTT. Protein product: CASSMSGGGTDTQYF.